The TCR beta chain described here comes from a study of blood T cell repertoires in COVID-19. Study as a whole: Sites in the United States, Italy and Spain provided acute and convalescent COVID-19 samples.

Assay used: immunoSEQ multiplex PCR; TCRdb lists only in-frame clones, some missing. This table holds roughly 100,000 clones, approximately 90% found once. The CDR3 is 14 amino acids. Unmatched junction bases numbered 2, after V lost 3 bases and J lost 3 bases. The germline V gene encodes CDR1 KGHSH and CDR2 LQKENI. Patients in Seattle were enrolled during active infection, then followed longitudinally. The sequence was obtained from a woman in her 50s with COVID-19, enrolled during active disease. The specimen was peripheral blood. The J gene is TRBJ1-3, the V gene TRBV18, with 7 positions matching TRBD1. CDR3 DNA: TGTGCCAGCTCACCCGACAGGGTTGGAAACACCATATATTTT. This sequence encodes CASSPDRVGNTIYF.